This T cell receptor (beta chain) comes out of a study of spatial heterogeneity in lung cancer. The study, taken as a whole, reports: Resection saw ubiquitous expanded tumor TCRs appear in blood more than follow-up did.

Time point indicated: sample taken at primary tumor resection. This clonotype was recorded at least ten times. Its specificity is not known. TCRdb called the 5' RACE reads again in MiXCR, with one record for every CDR3 protein. Among some 13,000 distinct CDR3 sequences, less than 4.5% were seen once, and the ten largest hold 35% to 55%. The sequences come from PBMCs, collected at surgery. This receptor was identified in a male donor with early-stage non-small cell lung cancer.

The CDR3: CSTSGTGERGEKLFF. CDR3 in DNA: TGCAGCACCTCTGGGACAGGAGAAAGGGGGGAAAAACTGTTTTTT. The chain has TRBV29-1 and TRBJ1-4; TRBD1 matches at 8 bases. The length of the CDR3 is 15 residues. The ends lost 8 bases at V and 8 bases at J; junction bases unmatched: 16. Per the germline V gene, CDR1 is SQVTM and CDR2 is ANQGSEA.